This TCR beta chain was recovered during a study of OX40 agonist ivuxolimab in advanced cancers. Concerning the study at large: Ivuxolimab, which targeted the costimulatory receptor OX40 (CD134), was an agonistic, fully human IgG2 monoclonal antibody. Among the roughly 52 dose-escalation patients, approximately 20 had hepatocellular carcinoma, around 15 melanoma, 9 renal cell carcinoma and 9 head and neck cancer. The point of sequencing TCRbeta in the periphery was to test whether ivuxolimab changed TCR sequence diversity and drove clonal T-cell expansion. Patients were allowed to have had prior anti-PD-1, anti-PD-L1 or anti-CTLA-4 therapy, and around 37% of the dose-escalation patients had previously received checkpoint inhibitors. A male proportion of 82.7% and a mean age of 60 years, ranging from about 23 to 90, were recorded for the dose-escalation cohort. Three dose-escalation patients achieved partial responses, one with hepatocellular carcinoma and two with cutaneous melanoma. Intravenous ivuxolimab was administered to patients every 2 weeks at six dose levels: 0.01, 0.1, 0.3, 1.5, 3 and 10 mg/kg. The paper describes the monotherapy dose-escalation part (N ≈ 51 patients) of the phase I trial of ivuxolimab. What the study reported, not specific to this receptor: At doses of 0.1 to 3.0 mg/kg, clonal expansion of both CD4+ and CD8+ blood T cells was observed from baseline to week 6. Which antigens the clonally expanded peripheral T cells were specific for was not determined. Low levels of normalized T-cell clonal expansion were also seen in some nonresponding patients. In the 0.1-3.0 mg/kg groups, partial responders were among the patients with the lowest normalized peripheral clonal expansion, particularly in CD8+ T cells. After ivuxolimab, expanded clones were on average more numerous among CD8+ T cells than among CD4+ T cells.

In regard to this clone: Its antigen is still unknown. One base away there is no much larger clone; base qualities are not given.

The trial excluded patients who had a history of autoimmune disease or who were on systemic immunosuppression. Peripheral blood for TCR sequencing was drawn from every dose cohort at baseline, at cycle 4 day 1 and at cycle 7 day 1. The samples were drawn from a first-in-human, open-label, multicenter phase I dose-escalation trial of ivuxolimab. The trial enrolled adults with locally advanced or metastatic head and neck squamous cell, hepatocellular, melanoma or renal cell carcinoma. Before TCR sequencing, CD4+ T cells and CD8+ T cells from peripheral blood were sorted into separate populations. CDR1 SGHTA and CDR2 FQGTGA are derived from the germline V gene. The CDR3 contains 14 residues, cysteine and phenylalanine counted. The sequence is cut down to CDR3 DNA, 42 bases in frame from base 1. Relative to germline, V is 1 base shorter and J is 5 bases shorter, with 11 bases between their ends. Genomic DNA was isolated from the sorted cells so that the TCRbeta CDR3 region could be sequenced. The immunoSEQ Assay was used to sequence the TCRbeta CDR3 regions. In its TCRdb copy, this immuneACCESS table keeps in-frame sequences only and misses some clones. Where compared with another copy, unresolved V genes explain less than half of these, and the others have no known cause. The sample profile shows 90,000 or so clones; about 91% of them were found once. Clones ranked in the top ten supply around 2.6% of the sample.

The sequenced sample was CD4+ or CD8+ T cells sorted from blood, obtained in a trial of the OX40 agonist ivuxolimab. This sequence originates from an adult with an advanced solid tumor such as melanoma, head and neck, liver or kidney cancer. The chain is assembled from TRBV7-3 and TRBJ2-5; the D gene is not confidently resolved. CDR3 sequence: CASSLIVEGETQYF. The DNA reads as follows: TGTGCCAGCAGCTTAATTGTGGAAGGGGAGACCCAGTACTTC.